Below are 26 T cell receptor beta chains sequenced from a single sample in a study of blood T cells in healthy people across ages. A second roughly 6 to 11 cycle PCR used barcoded and J-beta primers. One entry per CDR3 protein results from TCRdb running MiXCR on the 5' RACE reads. Of fewer than 700,000 distinct CDR3 sequences detected, 40% to 50% appear once; the ten largest clones hold about 26%. Specimen: blood. The receptors shown here come from a man at least 80 years old in good health.

The V gene is TRBV6-6, the J gene TRBJ2-7; D is ambiguous. The V gene's germline CDR1 is MNHNY and CDR2 SVGAGI (reference sequence). Trimming took off 2 bases at V and 2 bases at J, with 10 bases between the two ends. The CDR3 covers 14 residues. CDR3 nucleotide sequence: TGTGCCAGCAGTTACGCGCCGGGTACCTACGAGCAGTACTTC. It specifies CASSYAPGTYEQYF.

This rearrangement joins TRBV4-1 to TRBJ1-2, with D possibly matching TRBD1 (6 bases). The germline V gene encodes CDR1 MGHRA and CDR2 YSYEKL. V was pared by 1 base and J by 4 bases, with 13 bases between. The CDR3 is 15 amino acids. The CDR3 loop is CASSQGDDRRYGYTF. The CDR3 nucleotides read TGCGCCAGCAGCCAAGGGGATGACAGGCGCTATGGCTACACCTTC.

The chain combines TRBV28 with TRBJ2-7; no firm D call. V was pared by 5 bases and J by 4 bases, with 6 bases between. Germline V CDR1 and CDR2: MDHEN, SYDVKM. The CDR3 length is 11 residues. The CDR3 DNA reads as TGTGCCAGCAGTGCCCGTTACGAGCAGTACTTC. Amino acids: CASSARYEQYF.

This clonotype was counted a few times. The CDR3 spells CASSSRSGQNEQFF. The CDR3 DNA reads TGTGCCAGCAGTTCCCGGAGCGGGCAAAATGAGCAGTTCTTC. This chain uses TRBV7-8 with TRBJ2-1; a possible D gene is TRBD2 (6 bases). CDR1 and CDR2 from the germline V gene are SGHVS and FQNEAQ. Trimming stripped 6 bases from V and 7 bases from J, with 16 bases between. CDR3 size: 14 residues.

The rearrangement uses TRBV7-9 and TRBJ1-5; the D is unclear. V was pared by 1 base and J by 5 bases, with 6 bases between. The CDR3 totals 13 residues. The germline CDR1 and CDR2 sequences are SEHNR and FQNEAQ (reference sequence). This CDR3 is CASSLGWDQPQHF. The CDR3 DNA follows: TGTGCCAGCAGCTTAGGCTGGGATCAGCCCCAGCATTTT.

There are a few counts of this clonotype. V gene TRBV3-1 combines with J gene TRBJ2-2; weak D call: TRBD1 (6 bases). Deletions cut 3 bases from V and 0 bases from J, with 11 bases between. The CDR3 covers 16 residues. From germline, CDR1 is LGHDT and CDR2 YNNKEL (reference sequence). The CDR3 region has the DNA TGTGCCAGCAGCCAGTACGGGACAACGAACACCGGGGAGCTGTTTTTT. It translates to CASSQYGTTNTGELFF.

The V call is TRBV20-1, the J call TRBJ2-3, with 8 bases aligning to TRBD2. Losses at the gene ends were 1 base for V and 3 bases for J; bases not matched to a gene: 6. Looked up from germline, CDR1 is DFQATT and CDR2 is SNEGSKA (reference sequence). The CDR3 length is 15 residues. The CDR3 nucleotides read TGCAGTGCTAGAGCTTTGCGGGGGGATACAGATACGCAGTATTTT. Translation gives CSARALRGDTDTQYF.

At least ten counts were recorded for this clonotype. Germline and junction disagree at one end, which may indicate a read error. The chain joins TRBV6-6 to TRBJ2-1; 10 nucleotides match TRBD1. The CDR3 consists of 16 residues. Germline loops: CDR1 MNHNY, CDR2 SVGAGI (reference sequence). Here the CDR3 reads CASSDSGTGVYNEQFF. The CDR3 nucleotides read TGTGCCAGCAGTGACTCCGGGACAGGGGTATACAATGAGCAGTTCTTC.

This clonotype was recorded once. The chain links TRBV27 to TRBJ1-2; 7 nucleotides align to TRBD1. The V segment lost 6 bases and the J segment 8 bases; nucleotides outside the gene matches: 12. The germline V gene encodes CDR1 MNHEY and CDR2 SMNVEV (reference sequence). This CDR3 is built from 14 residues. CDR3 sequence: CASRMQGVDEGYTF. The DNA for the CDR3 is TGTGCCAGCAGGATGCAGGGGGTTGATGAGGGCTACACCTTC.

J is TRBJ2-5 and V is TRBV20-1, with D possibly called TRBD1 or TRBD2 (5 bases each). This CDR3 region has 14 residues. Per germline, CDR1 DFQATT and CDR2 SNEGSKA (reference sequence). V gave up 1 base and J gave up 11 bases, with 20 bases separating them. The CDR3 coding sequence is TGCAGTGCTAGAGTGGGGACCCAGACTACGAGGCAGTACTTC. Its translation: CSARVGTQTTRQYF.

The chain employs TRBV2 and TRBJ2-3, with D possibly being TRBD2 (5 bases). Per the germline V gene, CDR1 is SNHLY and CDR2 is FYNNEI. This CDR3 is 17 amino acids long. The germline V and J ends were trimmed by 6 bases and 1 base, with 20 bases remaining between them. The CDR3 DNA follows: TGTGCCAGCAGATTACCTCGAGTTAGCGAAGGCACAGATACGCAGTATTTT. Protein: CASRLPRVSEGTDTQYF.

This chain joins TRBV16 and TRBJ2-1, with D unresolved. The V end was cut by 3 bases, the J end by 3 bases, with 9 bases between. CDR1 is KGHSY and CDR2 is FQNENV in the germline V gene. The CDR3 consists of 14 residues. The CDR3 DNA reads TGTGCCAGCAGCCATCCTGGAGTCTACAATGAGCAGTTCTTC. This codes for CASSHPGVYNEQFF.

The chain combines TRBV7-2 with TRBJ2-5; no clear D gene. Trimming stripped 1 base from V and 2 bases from J, with 5 bases between. This CDR3 has 13 amino acids. CDR1 SGHTA and CDR2 FQGNSA come from the germline V gene. The CDR3 reads CASSLVRQETQYF. CDR3 nucleotide sequence: TGTGCCAGCAGCTTAGTAAGACAAGAGACCCAGTACTTC.

In nucleotides, the CDR3 is TGTGCCAGCAGCTTAGTCGGAACGGCGGCTGAAGCTTTCTTT. This codes for CASSLVGTAAEAFF. The V and J genes are TRBV7-2 and TRBJ1-1; no definite D call. The V gene's germline CDR1 is SGHTA and CDR2 FQGNSA. The CDR3 is made up of 14 amino acids. Trimming stripped 1 base from V and 6 bases from J, with 12 bases between.

This rearrangement joins TRBV12-3 or TRBV12-4 to TRBJ1-5; weak D call: TRBD1 (6 bases). The CDR3 runs 16 residues. V was shortened by 4 bases and J by 5 bases, with 18 bases between the two germline ends. The CDR3, as DNA: TGTGCCAGCAGTTCTGGCCGGGGGCGTCGGGATCAGCCCCAGCATTTT. Its translation: CASSSGRGRRDQPQHF.

This clonotype was seen once. This rearrangement joins TRBV6-2 or TRBV6-3 to TRBJ1-1; TRBD1 aligns across 8 bases. The CDR3 covers 17 residues. The ends lost 6 bases at V and 5 bases at J; junction bases unmatched: 17. CDR1 and CDR2 from the germline V gene are MNHEY and SVGEGT. The CDR3 DNA sequence: TGTGCCAGCAGATTCCGACAGGGGAATAAGCAAGGGACTGAAGCTTTCTTT. Its protein product is CASRFRQGNKQGTEAFF.

This clonotype was seen more than once but under ten times. This chain links TRBV6-6 with TRBJ2-3, with a tentative D call TRBD2 (6 bases). V lost 5 bases and J 4 bases, leaving 13 bases between the germline ends. The CDR3 sequence is 14 residues long. The germline CDR1 and CDR2 sequences are MNHNY and SVGAGI (reference sequence). The DNA for the CDR3 is TGTGCCAGCAGTCCTTCTACGGGAGCAGATACGCAGTATTTT. Protein product: CASSPSTGADTQYF.

This clonotype was observed many times. This chain joins TRBV7-2 and TRBJ2-1; D is unclear. Between the trimmed V and J ends, which lost 5 bases and 8 bases, there was a span of 16 bases. Germline V gives CDR1 SGHTA, CDR2 FQGNSA. CDR3 length: 14 amino acids. CDR3 coding DNA: TGTGCCAGCAGCCCGCATCTCGGCCGGGATGAGCAGTTCTTC. It yields the protein CASSPHLGRDEQFF.

Comment on this clonotype: This may stem from a read error, because a much larger clone lies one nucleotide away. The V gene is TRBV6-6, the J gene TRBJ2-3; TRBD1 or TRBD2 may be the D gene (5 bases each). CDR1 MNHNY and CDR2 SVGAGI come from the germline V gene (reference sequence). CDR3 length: 15 amino acids. Deletions cut 0 bases from V and 4 bases from J, with 11 bases between. CDR3 sequence: CASSYSRGAADTQYF. The CDR3 coding sequence is TGTGCCAGCAGTTACTCGAGGGGTGCCGCAGATACGCAGTATTTT.

This rearrangement joins TRBV7-8 to TRBJ1-1; tentative D call: TRBD1 (6 bases). This CDR3 has 14 residues. The germline CDR1 and CDR2 sequences are SGHVS and FQNEAQ. V was pared by 4 bases and J by 1 base, with 10 bases between. Here the CDR3 DNA reads TGTGCCAGCAGCTACAGGGTCGCGAACACTGAAGCTTTCTTT. This translates into CASSYRVANTEAFF.

V usage is TRBV5-1 and J usage is TRBJ2-2, with D possibly being TRBD1 or TRBD2 (5 bases each). The CDR3 is 16 amino acids. CDR1 and CDR2 (germline): SGHRS, YFSETQ. Trimming cost V 4 bases and J 1 base, with 14 bases left between them. CDR3 loop: CASSPEADKNTGELFF. Here the CDR3 DNA reads TGCGCCAGCAGCCCAGAAGCGGACAAGAACACCGGGGAGCTGTTTTTT. The full variable domain, its missing parts supplied by reference TRBV5-1 and TRBJ2-2, is KAGVTQTPRYLIKTRGQQVTLSCSPISGHRSVSWYQQTPGQGLQFLFEYFSETQRNKGNFPGRFSGRQFSNSRSEMNVSTLELGDSALYLCASSPEADKNTGELFFGEGSRLTVL.

This chain uses TRBV20-1 with TRBJ2-3, with 12 bases fitting TRBD2. In germline, CDR1 is DFQATT, CDR2 SNEGSKA (reference sequence). J lost 4 bases, V lost 1 base, and 3 bases had no gene match. There are 15 residues in the CDR3. The CDR3 spells CSARGLAGVPDTQYF. The CDR3 nucleotides are TGCAGTGCTAGAGGACTAGCGGGAGTCCCAGATACGCAGTATTTT.

This chain connects TRBV2 to TRBJ2-1, with 12 bases lining up with TRBD2. CDR1 SNHLY and CDR2 FYNNEI come from the germline V gene. CDR3 size: 14 residues. V lost 10 bases and J lost 4; bases outside the gene matches: 5. Here the CDR3 reads CAKGTSGLYNEQFF. The CDR3 DNA reads TGTGCCAAGGGGACTAGCGGGCTATACAATGAGCAGTTCTTC.

This clonotype was counted between two and nine times. The V call is TRBV20-1, the J call TRBJ1-2; no clear D gene. This CDR3 has 13 residues. V shed 4 bases and J shed 0 bases, with 9 bases lying between them. Looked up from germline, CDR1 is DFQATT and CDR2 is SNEGSKA (reference sequence). CDR3 in amino acids: CSAKDRTNYGYTF. CDR3 sequence (DNA): TGCAGTGCTAAGGACCGGACTAACTATGGCTACACCTTC.

This clonotype was seen more than once but under ten times. The CDR3 loop is CSTPRGLDTYEQYF. CDR3 DNA: TGCAGTACTCCCCGTGGACTAGATACGTACGAGCAGTACTTC. This rearrangement joins TRBV20-1 to TRBJ2-7, with 7 nucleotides matching TRBD2. This CDR3 has 14 residues. V was clipped by 8 bases and J by 4 bases; unmatched bases: 14. CDR1 is DFQATT and CDR2 is SNEGSKA in the germline V gene (reference sequence).

The chain couples TRBV27 to TRBJ2-1; the D gene is possibly TRBD2 (5 bases). This CDR3 is built from 16 residues. Germline CDR1 MNHEY, CDR2 SMNVEV (reference sequence). The V and J ends lost 1 base and 7 bases respectively, with 17 bases between them. The DNA for the CDR3 is TGTGCCAGCAGTTTATATCCCACCCCACCGGGGAATGAGCAGTTCTTC. Translation gives CASSLYPTPPGNEQFF.